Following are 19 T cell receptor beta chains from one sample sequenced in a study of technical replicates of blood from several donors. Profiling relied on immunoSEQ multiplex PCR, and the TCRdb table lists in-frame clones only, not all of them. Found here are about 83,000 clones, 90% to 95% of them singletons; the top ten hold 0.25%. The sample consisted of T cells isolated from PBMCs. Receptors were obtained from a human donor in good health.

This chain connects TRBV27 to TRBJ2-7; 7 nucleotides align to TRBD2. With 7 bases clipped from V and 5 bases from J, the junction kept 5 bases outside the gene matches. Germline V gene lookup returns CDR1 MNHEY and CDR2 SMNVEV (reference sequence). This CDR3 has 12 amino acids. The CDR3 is CASIGRENEQYF. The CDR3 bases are TGTGCCAGCATCGGGCGGGAGAACGAGCAGTACTTC.

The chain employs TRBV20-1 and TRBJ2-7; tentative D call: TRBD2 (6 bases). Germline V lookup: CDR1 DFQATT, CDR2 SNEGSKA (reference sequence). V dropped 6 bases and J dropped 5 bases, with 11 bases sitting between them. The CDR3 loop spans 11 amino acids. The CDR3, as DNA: TGCAGTGCGGGCGGGATCCACGAGCAGTACTTC. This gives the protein CSAGGIHEQYF.

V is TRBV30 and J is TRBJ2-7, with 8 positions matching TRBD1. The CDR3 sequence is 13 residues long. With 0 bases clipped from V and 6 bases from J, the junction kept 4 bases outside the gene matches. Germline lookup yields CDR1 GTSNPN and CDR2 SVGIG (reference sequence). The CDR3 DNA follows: TGTGCCTGGAGTGTGTGGACAGGGCGCGAGCAGTACTTC. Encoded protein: CAWSVWTGREQYF.

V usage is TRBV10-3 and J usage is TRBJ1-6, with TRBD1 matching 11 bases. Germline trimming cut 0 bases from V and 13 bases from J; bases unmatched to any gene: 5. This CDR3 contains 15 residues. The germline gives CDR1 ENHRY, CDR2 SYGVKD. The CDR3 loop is CAISESRDRGGPLHF. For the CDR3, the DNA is TGTGCCATCAGTGAGTCGAGGGACAGGGGGGGTCCCCTCCACTTT.

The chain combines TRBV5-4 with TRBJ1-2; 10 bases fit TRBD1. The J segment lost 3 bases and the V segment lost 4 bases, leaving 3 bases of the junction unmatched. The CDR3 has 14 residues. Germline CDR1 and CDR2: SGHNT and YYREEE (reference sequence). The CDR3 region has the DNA TGTGCCAGCAGCCCTGGACAGGGGGACTATGGCTACACCTTC. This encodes CASSPGQGDYGYTF.

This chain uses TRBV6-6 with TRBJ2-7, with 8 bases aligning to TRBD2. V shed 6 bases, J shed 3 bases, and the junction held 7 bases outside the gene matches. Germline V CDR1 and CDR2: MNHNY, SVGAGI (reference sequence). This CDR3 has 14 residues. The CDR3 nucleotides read TGTGCCAGCAGCCTAGCGGGTTTATTCTACGAGCAGTACTTC. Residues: CASSLAGLFYEQYF.

DNA of the CDR3: TGTGCCAGCAGCTTATCCGACAGCTCCTACGAGCAGTACTTC. It codes for CASSLSDSSYEQYF. V is TRBV7-6 and J is TRBJ2-7; D might be TRBD1 (5 bases). The CDR3 consists of 14 residues. Germline assignment: CDR1 SGHVS and CDR2 FNYEAQ. Trimming took 2 bases from V and 0 from J, leaving 8 bases between them.

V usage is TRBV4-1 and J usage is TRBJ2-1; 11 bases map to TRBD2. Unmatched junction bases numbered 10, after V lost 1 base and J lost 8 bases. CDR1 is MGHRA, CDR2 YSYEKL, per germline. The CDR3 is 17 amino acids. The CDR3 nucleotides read TGCGCCAGCAGCCAAGTAGGAATAGCGGGGGGGCGTCATGAGCAGTTCTTC. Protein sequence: CASSQVGIAGGRHEQFF.

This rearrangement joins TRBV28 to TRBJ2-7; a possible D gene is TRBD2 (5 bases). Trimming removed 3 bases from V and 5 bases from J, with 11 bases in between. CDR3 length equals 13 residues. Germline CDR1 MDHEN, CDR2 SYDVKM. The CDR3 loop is CASSLWIGDEQYF. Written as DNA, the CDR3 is TGTGCCAGCAGTTTGTGGATCGGGGACGAGCAGTACTTC.

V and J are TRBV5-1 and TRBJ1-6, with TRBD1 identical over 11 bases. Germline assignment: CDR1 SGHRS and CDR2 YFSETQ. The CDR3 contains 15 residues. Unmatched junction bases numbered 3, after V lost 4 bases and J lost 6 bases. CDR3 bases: TGCGCCAGCAGCCCGGGACAGGGGGGTAATTCACCCCTCCACTTT. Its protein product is CASSPGQGGNSPLHF.

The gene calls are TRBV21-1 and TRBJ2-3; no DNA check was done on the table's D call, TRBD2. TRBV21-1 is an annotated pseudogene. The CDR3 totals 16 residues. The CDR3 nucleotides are TGTGCCAGCAGCAAAGGGCTAGCGGGGGGTAGGGATACGCAGTATTTT. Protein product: CASSKGLAGGRDTQYF.

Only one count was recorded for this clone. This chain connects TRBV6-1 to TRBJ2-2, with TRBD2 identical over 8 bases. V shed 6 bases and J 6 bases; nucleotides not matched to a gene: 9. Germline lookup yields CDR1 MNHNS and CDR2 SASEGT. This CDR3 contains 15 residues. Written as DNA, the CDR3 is TGTGCCAGCAGGCGGGACGGGGGGGCGGCCGGGGAGCTGTTTTTT. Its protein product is CASRRDGGAAGELFF.

For the CDR3, the DNA is TGTGCCGGCACGACCGAGGCAGGGGGGAATGAGCAGTTCTTC. Translating it yields CAGTTEAGGNEQFF. V usage is TRBV6-1 and J usage is TRBJ2-1; D is possibly TRBD1 (7 bases). This CDR3 is 14 amino acids long. Trimming stripped 11 bases from V and 7 bases from J, with 21 bases between. Germline lookup yields CDR1 MNHNS and CDR2 SASEGT.

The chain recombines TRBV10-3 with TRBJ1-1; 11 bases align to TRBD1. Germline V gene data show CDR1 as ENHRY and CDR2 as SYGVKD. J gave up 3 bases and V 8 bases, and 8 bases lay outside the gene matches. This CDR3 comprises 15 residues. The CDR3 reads CAIEPGQGVDTEAFF. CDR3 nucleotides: TGTGCCATCGAACCGGGACAGGGGGTCGACACTGAAGCTTTCTTT.

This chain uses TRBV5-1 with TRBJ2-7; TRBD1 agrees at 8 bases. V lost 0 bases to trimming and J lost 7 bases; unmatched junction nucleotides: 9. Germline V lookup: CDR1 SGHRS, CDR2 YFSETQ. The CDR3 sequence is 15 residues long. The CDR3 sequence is CASSLGGQDIAEQYF. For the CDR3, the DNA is TGCGCCAGCAGCTTGGGGGGACAGGATATAGCGGAGCAGTACTTC.

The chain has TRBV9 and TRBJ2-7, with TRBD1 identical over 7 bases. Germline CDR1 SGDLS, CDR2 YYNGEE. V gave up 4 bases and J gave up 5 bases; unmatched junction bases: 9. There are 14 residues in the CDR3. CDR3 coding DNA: TGTGCCAGCAGCAAAGCAGGGACAGCGGACGAGCAGTACTTC. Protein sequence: CASSKAGTADEQYF. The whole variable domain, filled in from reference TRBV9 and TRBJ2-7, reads DSGVTQTPKHLITATGQRVTLRCSPRSGDLSVYWYQQSLDQGLQFLIQYYNGEERAKGNILERFSAQQFPDLHSELNLSSLELGDSALYFCASSKAGTADEQYFGPGTRLTVT.

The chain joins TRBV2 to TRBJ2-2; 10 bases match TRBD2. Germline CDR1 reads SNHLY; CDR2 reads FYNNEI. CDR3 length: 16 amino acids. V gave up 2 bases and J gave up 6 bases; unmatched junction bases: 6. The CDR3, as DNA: TGTGCCAGCAGTGAATTGGCTCTAGCGGGGGCCGGGGAGCTGTTTTTT. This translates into CASSELALAGAGELFF. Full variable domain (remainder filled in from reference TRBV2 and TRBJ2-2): EPEVTQTPSHQVTQMGQEVILRCVPISNHLYFYWYRQILGQKVEFLVSFYNNEISEKSEIFDDQFSVERPDGSNFTLKIRSTKLEDSAMYFCASSELALAGAGELFFGEGSRLTVL.

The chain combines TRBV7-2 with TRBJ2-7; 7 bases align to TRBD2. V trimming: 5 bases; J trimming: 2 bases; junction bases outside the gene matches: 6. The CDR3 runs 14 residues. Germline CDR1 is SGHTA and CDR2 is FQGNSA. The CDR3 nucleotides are TGTGCCAGCAGCGTCGGACTAGACGCCTACGAGCAGTACTTC. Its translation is CASSVGLDAYEQYF. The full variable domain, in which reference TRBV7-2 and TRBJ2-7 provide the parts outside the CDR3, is GAGVSQSPSNKVTEKGKDVELRCDPISGHTALYWYRQSLGQGLEFLIYFQGNSAPDKSGLPSDRFSAERTGGSVSTLTIQRTQQEDSAVYLCASSVGLDAYEQYFGPGTRLTVT.

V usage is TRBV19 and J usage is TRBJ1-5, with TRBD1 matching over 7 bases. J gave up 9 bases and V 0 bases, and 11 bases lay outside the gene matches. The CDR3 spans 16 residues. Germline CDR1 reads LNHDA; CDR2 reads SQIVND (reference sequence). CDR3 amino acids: CASSIDNTGENGPQHF. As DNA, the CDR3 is TGTGCCAGTAGTATAGACAATACAGGGGAGAATGGGCCCCAGCATTTT.